This T cell receptor (beta chain) comes out of a study of cytomegalovirus exposure and HLA in healthy donors. This clone has a single count. Its matching antigen is unknown. At one of its ends the junction is not consistent with the germline gene, which may arise from a read error. Other DNA sequences of this sample code for an identical CDR3. Regarding the study as a whole: Upon later analysis, HLA-associated TCR beta chains proved more clonally expanded than other, equally common chains.

Per the germline V gene, CDR1 is SGHTA and CDR2 is FQGNSA. CDR3 length: 15 amino acids. The study ran its PCR with 60 Vbeta and 13 Jbeta primers. TCRdb's table, derived via immunoSEQ multiplex PCR, lists solely in-frame clones and lacks some. This repertoire shows approximately 100,000 clones, over 60% found once; its top ten account for about 10%. This rearrangement joins TRBV7-2 to TRBJ1-5; possible D gene TRBD1, 5 bases. Sequenced sample: PBMCs. The receptor's source is a man aged 40-49 years in good health and CMV-seropositive. The CDR3 nucleotides read TGCGCCAGCAGCGGTCAGGGAAATAGCAATCAGCCCCAGCATTTT. As protein: CASSGQGNSNQPQHF.